This T cell receptor beta chain was sequenced for a study of PD-1 blockade in classical Hodgkin lymphoma. Study at large: On a schedule of every 2 weeks, patients received nivolumab 3 mg/kg intravenously.

The CDR3 has 14 amino acids. CDR1 ENHRY and CDR2 SYGVKD come from the germline V gene. On this clone itself: The junction departs from the called germline gene at one end, perhaps through a read error.

Every one of the patients relapsed after autologous stem cell transplantation (brentuximab vedotin exposure was variable). Here immunoSEQ multiplex PCR was the method, and the copy in TCRdb shows in-frame clones only, minus some. The sample has roughly 150,000 clones, around 84% seen once. The origin of this receptor is a human donor with classical Hodgkin lymphoma. This specimen was peripheral blood mononuclear cells (PBMCs), taken before the second cycle of nivolumab. V usage is TRBV10-3 and J usage is TRBJ2-5, with D perhaps assigned TRBD1 or TRBD2 (5 bases each). The CDR3 coding sequence is TGTGCCATCAGCGAGTCCACTAGGGGAGAGACCCAGTACTTC. Translation gives CAISESTRGETQYF.